This T cell receptor beta chain was found in a study of blood T cell repertoires in COVID-19. Turning to the study itself: Collection of acute and convalescent COVID-19 samples took place in the United States, Italy and Spain. PBMCs, B-cell-depleted T cells, or T cells provided the cDNA or gDNA that made up the material.

Original processing notes: How many nucleated cells were present was estimated from reference gene primer amplification. Libraries were prepared by immunoSEQ multiplex PCR; TCRdb keeps only in-frame clonotypes and omits some of them. V and J calls and clone size come straight from that table; D and trimming were deduced from the DNA. Of around 250,000 clones in the sample, around nine tenths were seen once. The CDR3 totals 15 residues. Germline-derived CDR1 and CDR2 are SGHRS and YFSETQ. V dropped 0 bases and J dropped 3; count of bases not matched to a gene: 5. This TCR was sampled from a woman aged 55-70 years who had recovered from COVID-19. The chain has TRBV5-1 and TRBJ2-7; 8 nucleotides line up with TRBD1. Specimen: peripheral blood. CDR3 DNA: TGCGCCAGCAGCTTGGAAGCCGGGACAGGCTACGAGCAGTACTTC. It encodes CASSLEAGTGYEQYF.